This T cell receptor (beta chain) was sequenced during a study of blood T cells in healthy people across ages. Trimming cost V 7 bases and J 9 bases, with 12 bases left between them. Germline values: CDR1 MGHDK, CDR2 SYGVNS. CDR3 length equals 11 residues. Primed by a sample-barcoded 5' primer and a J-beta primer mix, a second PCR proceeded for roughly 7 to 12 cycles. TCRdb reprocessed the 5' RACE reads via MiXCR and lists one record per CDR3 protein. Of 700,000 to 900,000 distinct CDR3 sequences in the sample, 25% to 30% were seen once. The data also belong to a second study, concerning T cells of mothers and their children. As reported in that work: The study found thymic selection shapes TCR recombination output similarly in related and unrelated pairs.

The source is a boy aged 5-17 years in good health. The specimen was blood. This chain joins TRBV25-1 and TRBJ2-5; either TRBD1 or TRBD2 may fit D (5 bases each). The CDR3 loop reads CASNSMGAQYF. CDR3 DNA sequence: TGTGCCAGCAATTCCATGGGGGCCCAGTACTTC.